The 14 T cell receptor beta chains below come from one sample, sequenced in a study of cytotoxic CD8 clonotypes in ibrutinib-treated CLL. Measured with immunoSEQ multiplex PCR; TCRdb has only the in-frame clones, and not every one. The sample lists 130,000 or so clones, about 80% occurring once. The source material was PBMCs, sampled after 12 months of ibrutinib treatment. The receptors shown here come from a human donor with chronic lymphocytic leukemia.

The chain recombines TRBV7-6 with TRBJ2-6, with D unresolved. V lost 5 bases and J lost 1, with 9 bases in between. Germline CDR1 reads SGHVS; CDR2 reads FNYEAQ. CDR3 length: 15 residues. Written as DNA, the CDR3 is TGTGCCAGCAGCAAGATTTTTTCTGGGGCCAACGTCCTGACTTTC. It yields the protein CASSKIFSGANVLTF.

V and J are TRBV19 and TRBJ1-1, with 9 positions matching TRBD1. The J segment lost 0 bases and the V segment lost 1 base, leaving 3 bases of the junction unmatched. CDR3 size: 16 residues. Germline V gives CDR1 LNHDA, CDR2 SQIVND (reference sequence). The DNA for the CDR3 is TGTGCCAGTAGTATAGGGTGGACAGGGGTGAACACTGAAGCTTTCTTT. This translates into CASSIGWTGVNTEAFF.

The chain employs TRBV6-5 and TRBJ1-2; TRBD1 agrees at 9 bases. Germline values: CDR1 MNHEY, CDR2 SVGAGI. After removal of 6 bases from V and 8 bases from J, the junction contained 7 bases not matched to a gene. The CDR3 totals 13 residues. DNA of the CDR3: TGTGCCAGCAGGCAGGGACAGGGAGAAGGCTACACCTTC. Its translation: CASRQGQGEGYTF.

V gene TRBV14 combines with J gene TRBJ2-7, with D perhaps TRBD1 (5 bases). Germline CDR1 is SGHDN and CDR2 is FVKESK. The CDR3 loop spans 13 amino acids. Trimming stripped 3 bases from V and 1 base from J, with 7 bases between. CDR3 residues: CASSHQGSYEQYF. The CDR3 DNA reads as TGTGCCAGCAGCCACCAGGGTTCCTACGAGCAGTACTTC.

The chain employs TRBV10-3 and TRBJ2-7; a weak D match, TRBD2 (5 bases). Germline CDR1 is ENHRY and CDR2 is SYGVKD. This CDR3 region has 14 residues. With 6 bases removed from V and 3 bases from J, the gap between germline ends came to 15 bases. The CDR3 DNA sequence: TGTGCCATCAGGGAGGCGCCCCGAGGCTACGAGCAGTACTTC. Translation gives CAIREAPRGYEQYF.

This clone has just a few counts. CDR3 amino acids: CASSRGQRQYEQYF. The CDR3 DNA follows: TGTGCCAGCAGTAGGGGACAGCGGCAATACGAGCAGTACTTC. The chain carries TRBV6-5 and TRBJ2-7; TRBD1 agrees at 7 bases. J gave up 4 bases and V 5 bases, and 8 bases lay outside the gene matches. The CDR3 contains 14 residues. Germline assignment: CDR1 MNHEY and CDR2 SVGAGI.

This chain connects TRBV7-3 to TRBJ2-2; tentatively, D is TRBD2 (6 bases). In germline, CDR1 is SGHTA, CDR2 FQGTGA. The CDR3 extends over 18 amino acids. The V end was cut by 4 bases, the J end by 0 bases, with 18 bases between. CDR3 region: CASSSRGGSGANTGELFF. The DNA of the CDR3 is TGTGCCAGCAGCTCTAGGGGTGGTAGCGGTGCGAACACCGGGGAGCTGTTTTTT.

The rearrangement links TRBV12-5 to TRBJ1-1; D is undetermined. This CDR3 comprises 13 residues. Germline values: CDR1 LGHNT, CDR2 FRNRAP. The CDR3 reads CASSELLNTEAFF. Written as DNA, the CDR3 is TGTGCCAGTTCGGAGCTGCTGAACACTGAAGCTTTCTTT.

This chain links TRBV29-1 with TRBJ2-7, with TRBD1 identical over 11 bases. This CDR3 is 14 amino acids long. J lost 7 bases, V lost 6 bases, and 11 bases had no gene match. CDR1 is SQVTM, CDR2 ANQGSEA, per germline. CDR3 nucleotides: TGCAGCGTACTGGGACAGGGGGTTTGGAGAGAGCAGTACTTC. This codes for CSVLGQGVWREQYF.

The chain recombines TRBV7-3 with TRBJ1-1; D unresolved. In germline, CDR1 is SGHTA, CDR2 FQGTGA. The CDR3 contains 13 residues. Trimming pared 3 bases from V and 2 bases from J, leaving 7 bases between. This CDR3 reads CASSFGRNTEAFF. The CDR3 region has the DNA TGTGCCAGCAGCTTTGGGAGAAACACTGAAGCTTTCTTT. Looking up the rest from reference TRBV7-3 and TRBJ1-1 gives the full variable domain: GAGVSQTPSNKVTEKGKYVELRCDPISGHTALYWYRQSLGQGPEFLIYFQGTGAADDSGLPNDRFFAVRPEGSVSTLKIQRTERGDSAVYLCASSFGRNTEAFFGQGTRLTVV.

This sequence joins TRBV7-8 and TRBJ1-1; TRBD1 might be the D (6 bases). V gave up 4 bases and J gave up 3 bases, with 12 bases separating them. CDR1 SGHVS and CDR2 FQNEAQ come from the germline V gene. CDR3 length: 14 amino acids. The CDR3: CASSSRDTDTEAFF. The CDR3, as DNA: TGTGCCAGCAGCTCCCGGGACACCGACACTGAAGCTTTCTTT. Together with reference TRBV7-8 and TRBJ1-1, the CDR3 gives the full variable domain: GAGVSQSPRYKVAKRGQDVALRCDPISGHVSLFWYQQALGQGPEFLTYFQNEAQLDKSGLPSDRFFAERPEGSVSTLKIQRTQQEDSAVYLCASSSRDTDTEAFFGQGTRLTVV.

This clone was counted only a few times. The chain joins TRBV9 to TRBJ2-2; 9 positions agree with TRBD1. V was clipped by 3 bases and J by 4 bases; unmatched bases: 10. CDR1 is SGDLS, CDR2 YYNGEE, per germline. The length of the CDR3 is 17 residues. CDR3 in amino acids: CASSALGGTGTTGELFF. CDR3 nucleotides: TGTGCCAGCAGCGCCCTTGGGGGGACAGGGACCACCGGGGAGCTGTTTTTT.

V usage is TRBV11-2 and J usage is TRBJ2-3; D may be TRBD2 (6 bases). In germline, CDR1 is SGHAT, CDR2 FQNNGV. The ends were cut back, 8 bases at V and 0 bases at J, with 18 bases in the middle. This CDR3 comprises 16 residues. CDR3 in DNA: TGTGCCAGCTCCTGGGAGTCGGCGGGGAGCACAGATACGCAGTATTTT. As protein: CASSWESAGSTDTQYF.

The chain combines TRBV2 with TRBJ2-1, with no clear D. This CDR3 has 11 amino acids. V gave up 6 bases and J gave up 9 bases, with 9 bases separating them. Germline V gives CDR1 SNHLY, CDR2 FYNNEI. The DNA of the CDR3 is TGTGCCAGCAGGGAATCGGGTGAGCAGTTCTTC. This encodes CASRESGEQFF.